The 4 T cell receptor beta chains listed next were all sequenced from one sample in a study of T-cell memory formation after mild COVID-19. Each CDR3 protein gets one entry after TCRdb re-called the 5' RACE reads with MiXCR. The sample holds 280,000 or so distinct CDR3 sequences, 18% seen once. Sequences were obtained from PBMCs or a T cell subset sorted from them (not recorded which). The receptors stem from a man aged 18 to 35 who had mild COVID-19 (a few samples of this study predate the infection). Cell type and time point are not known.

The chain joins TRBV7-6 to TRBJ2-5; 7 bases fit TRBD1. This CDR3 contains 13 residues. J gave up 3 bases and V 4 bases, and 2 bases lay outside the gene matches. Germline assignment: CDR1 SGHVS and CDR2 FNYEAQ. The CDR3 sequence: CASSSGTEETQYF. The CDR3 coding sequence is TGTGCCAGCAGCTCCGGGACAGAAGAGACCCAGTACTTC.

The J gene is TRBJ2-7, the V gene TRBV7-9, with D possibly being TRBD2 (5 bases). The CDR3 has 15 amino acids. Germline assignment: CDR1 SEHNR and CDR2 FQNEAQ (reference sequence). V was cut by 5 bases and J by 3 bases, with 17 bases left in between. CDR3 sequence (DNA): TGTGCCAGCAGCCCCCCGGGTATCGGGGACTACGAGCAGTACGTC. This gives the protein CASSPPGIGDYEQYV.

The CDR3, as DNA: TGTGCCAGCAGCCAGGGTAATAATCAGCCCCAGCATTTT. Protein: CASSQGNNQPQHF. J is TRBJ1-5 and V is TRBV25-1; D is perhaps TRBD1 (5 bases). Germline V gene sequence: CDR1 MGHDK, CDR2 SYGVNS. CDR3 length equals 13 residues. V shed 6 bases and J shed 4 bases, with 10 bases lying between them.

This rearrangement joins TRBV11-2 to TRBJ2-2, with D maybe TRBD1 (6 bases). Germline CDR1 is SGHAT and CDR2 is FQNNGV. The CDR3 has 14 residues. V was shortened by 6 bases and J by 4 bases, with 12 bases between the two germline ends. The CDR3 DNA sequence: TGTGCCAGCAGTTCAGGGGAATTCACCGGGGAGCTGTTTTTT. Translation: CASSSGEFTGELFF.